The 6 T cell receptor beta chains in this list originate from one sample, sequenced in a study of T cell responses to AZD1222 COVID-19 vaccine. Produced via immunoSEQ multiplex PCR; TCRdb's table is partial and in-frame only. The table includes 150,000 to 200,000 clones, about 90% detected once. Sample: peripheral blood, taken 28 days after the second AZD1222 dose. These TCRs come from an adult who received the AZD1222 COVID-19 vaccine.

The chain recombines TRBV12-5 with TRBJ1-6, with 8 bases lining up with TRBD1. The CDR3 runs to 14 residues. The V gene end was trimmed by 5 bases and the J gene end by 5 bases; junction bases not matched to a gene: 2. Germline assignment: CDR1 LGHNT and CDR2 FRNRAP. The CDR3 DNA sequence: TGTGCTAGTGGTGGGACAGGCGATAATTCACCCCTCCACTTT. Translated, it gives CASGGTGDNSPLHF.

In this sample, this clone turned up once. This rearrangement joins TRBV12-3 or TRBV12-4 to TRBJ1-2; D not resolved. V lost 6 bases to trimming and J lost 4 bases, with 12 bases between them. The CDR3 runs to 13 residues. The CDR3 DNA reads as TGTGCCAGCAGCAGAGACAAAGGCTATGGCTACACCTTC. This gives the protein CASSRDKGYGYTF.

Comment on this clone: The junction shows a germline mismatch at one end, possibly a read error. This sequence joins TRBV24-1 and TRBJ2-5; TRBD1 might be the D (5 bases). Germline loops: CDR1 KGHDR, CDR2 SFDVKD. The CDR3 covers 13 residues. As DNA, the CDR3 is TGTGCCACCAGGGATTATGGGGCGGAGACCCAGTACTTC. Its translation is CATRDYGAETQYF.

The J gene is TRBJ2-3, the V gene TRBV9; 11 nucleotides agree with TRBD2. Germline CDR1 is SGDLS and CDR2 is YYNGEE. After removal of 4 bases from V and 4 bases from J, the junction contained 14 bases not matched to a gene. CDR3 size: 18 residues. The CDR3 here is CASSSEGASGRSPDTQYF. In DNA, the CDR3 is TGTGCCAGCAGCTCGGAGGGGGCTAGCGGGAGGTCCCCAGATACGCAGTATTTT. Looking up the rest from reference TRBV9 and TRBJ2-3 gives the full variable domain: DSGVTQTPKHLITATGQRVTLRCSPRSGDLSVYWYQQSLDQGLQFLIQYYNGEERAKGNILERFSAQQFPDLHSELNLSSLELGDSALYFCASSSEGASGRSPDTQYFGPGTRLTVL.

This rearrangement joins TRBV5-1 to TRBJ2-5; the D gene is possibly TRBD1 (7 bases). The CDR3 is made up of 16 amino acids. V was shortened by 1 base and J by 4 bases, with 17 bases between the two germline ends. Germline lookup yields CDR1 SGHRS and CDR2 YFSETQ. The CDR3 coding sequence is TGCGCCAGCAGCTTGCGAATAGGGACAGCGGGAGAGACCCAGTACTTC. This translates into CASSLRIGTAGETQYF.

V usage is TRBV11-2 and J usage is TRBJ1-6; D is unresolved. The CDR3 spans 15 residues. Germline V gives CDR1 SGHAT, CDR2 FQNNGV. The germline V and J ends were trimmed by 3 bases and 5 bases, with 11 bases remaining between them. The CDR3 nucleotides are TGTGCCAGCAGCTTCGAGCCTGGAAATAATTCACCCCTCCACTTT. Protein: CASSFEPGNNSPLHF.